The T cell receptor (beta chain) under discussion was sequenced for a study of T cells after yellow fever vaccination. Germline V lookup: CDR1 MDHEN, CDR2 SYDVKM. The CDR3 is 14 amino acids. The V and J ends lost 5 bases and 7 bases, in that order; junction bases with no gene match: 7. They built TCR cDNA with 5'RACE template switching, a step that put in a universal primer site and UMIs. MiXCR, applied by TCRdb to the 5' RACE reads, yields one record per CDR3 protein. Of about 320,000 distinct CDR3 sequences listed, about 10% are singletons. The origin of this receptor is a man aged 18 to 29 who received the YFV17D yellow fever vaccine. The sample was CD4+ T cells sorted from PBMCs, taken 45 days after the yellow fever booster vaccination. The chain employs TRBV28 and TRBJ1-1; the match to TRBD1 covers 10 bases. CDR3 loop: CASSPPDRGIEAFF. DNA for the CDR3: TGTGCCAGCAGTCCCCCGGACAGGGGGATTGAAGCTTTCTTT.